Detailed here is one T cell receptor (beta chain). This CDR3 spans 14 amino acids. The germline CDR1 and CDR2 sequences are SGHRS and YFSETQ. The entry originates in a study of monozygotic twins with inflammatory bowel disease. cDNA was produced in eight separate reactions per sample. The template switching step added UMIs that contained a 6-nucleotide sample barcode. TCRdb reworked the 5' RACE reads into one entry per CDR3 protein, no DNA. Its listing shows around 450,000 distinct CDR3 sequences. The TCR sequence derives from a human donor with ulcerative colitis or Crohn's disease, or a healthy co-twin of an affected twin (not recorded which). The sample was blood. The V and J genes are TRBV5-1 and TRBJ1-1. CDR3 protein: CASSLSEQTTEVFF.